What follows describes a single T cell receptor (beta chain). No antigen is known for it. The sample belongs to a study of cytomegalovirus exposure and HLA in healthy donors. About the study: The same platform as the roughly 630 first-cohort repertoires was used for the 95 to 150 validation repertoires, a later analysis reported.

CDR3 length: 12 residues. Study observations and caveats: Rare TCR sequences dominated, though some public TCRs recurred in many donors.

Only in-frame clones appear in the TCRdb table, and some are missing; sequencing was by immunoSEQ multiplex PCR. Of about 140,000 clones listed, 86% were seen once; the top ten hold roughly 3%. The source is a man younger than 35 in good health and CMV-seronegative. The material sequenced was PBMCs. The chain links TRBV21-1 to TRBJ2-4; the table calls TRBD1, which could not be checked here. TRBV21-1 is an annotated pseudogene. Here the CDR3 DNA reads TGTGCCAGCAATTCAGACAAAAACATTCAGTACTTC. It encodes CASNSDKNIQYF.